These T cell receptor beta chains were read from a single sample in a study of cytomegalovirus exposure and HLA in healthy donors. Sequencing used immunoSEQ multiplex PCR; TCRdb keeps in-frame clones, though not all of them. This sample has about 160,000 clones; 78% occur once, and the top ten carry approximately 3.1%. The material sequenced was PBMCs. These TCRs come from a middle-aged woman in good health and CMV-seronegative. Both conserved end residues are part of each CDR3. Each record gives: clone size, D gene, J gene, V gene, CDR3 DNA, CDR3 protein. The D gene is left open where the match is weak. Only some rows state a clone size, as once, few, many or a class for expanded clones.

>NA|NA|TRBJ1-6|TRBV28
TGTGCCAGCAGCAGCGGGGGCGGCGGGCCACCCCTCCACTTT
CASSSGGGGPPLHF
>NA|TRBD2|TRBJ2-3|TRBV6-1
TGTGCCAGCAGTGAAGGAGAGACTAGCGGGGGAGCCAGCACAGATACGCAGTATTTT
CASSEGETSGGASTDTQYF
>few|TRBD2|TRBJ2-1|TRBV27
TGTGCCAGCAGCAGCGGGGGGGCACCGGGGCTGAATGAGCAGTTCTTC
CASSSGGAPGLNEQFF
>NA|NA|TRBJ1-5|TRBV6-1
TGTGCCAGCAGTGCCAAATCAGGGGCCCTAAATCAGCCCCAGCATTTT
CASSAKSGALNQPQHF
>NA|TRBD1|TRBJ1-4|TRBV7-2
TGTGCCAGCAGCTTACCCCGGACAGGCTTCGCAACTAATGAAAAACTGTTTTTT
CASSLPRTGFATNEKLFF
>NA|NA|TRBJ2-7|TRBV5-1
TGCGCCAGCAGCCCCGGGTCGTTGCAGCAGTACTTC
CASSPGSLQQYF
>NA|NA|TRBJ2-2|TRBV19
TGTGCCAGTAGTATAATCAGATACACCGGGGAGCTGTTTTTT
CASSIIRYTGELFF
>NA|TRBD1|TRBJ2-3|TRBV5-6
TGTGCCAGCAGCTTACGACAGGGGTGGACAACAGATACGCAGTATTTT
CASSLRQGWTTDTQYF
>NA|NA|TRBJ1-1|TRBV14
TGTGCCAGCAGCCAAGATCGGAACACTGAAGCTTTCTTT
CASSQDRNTEAFF
>NA|TRBD2|TRBJ2-1|TRBV14
TGTGCCAGCAGCCTTACTAGCGGGGGGCCGCCTTCCTACAATGAGCAGTTCTTC
CASSLTSGGPPSYNEQFF
>NA|NA|TRBJ1-5|TRBV6-1
TGTGCCAGTATTGGTCGCGGCGCGGCCCATCAGCCCCAGCATTTT
CASIGRGAAHQPQHF
>NA|NA|TRBJ1-1|TRBV19
TGTGCCAGTGATACAGGGTTGAACACTGAAGCTTTCTTT
CASDTGLNTEAFF
>NA|NA|TRBJ1-2|TRBV4-1
TGCGCCAGCAGCCCCTTTCTCTCGGACAGACGAACTAACTATGGCTACACCTTC
CASSPFLSDRRTNYGYTF
>NA|TRBD1|TRBJ1-3|TRBV5-1
TGCGCCAGCAGCGTGGACAGGGGGCTAAGAAACACCATATATTTT
CASSVDRGLRNTIYF
>NA|NA|TRBJ1-5|TRBV18
TGTGCCAGCTCAAAGGACGGGGATCAGCCCCAGCATTTT
CASSKDGDQPQHF